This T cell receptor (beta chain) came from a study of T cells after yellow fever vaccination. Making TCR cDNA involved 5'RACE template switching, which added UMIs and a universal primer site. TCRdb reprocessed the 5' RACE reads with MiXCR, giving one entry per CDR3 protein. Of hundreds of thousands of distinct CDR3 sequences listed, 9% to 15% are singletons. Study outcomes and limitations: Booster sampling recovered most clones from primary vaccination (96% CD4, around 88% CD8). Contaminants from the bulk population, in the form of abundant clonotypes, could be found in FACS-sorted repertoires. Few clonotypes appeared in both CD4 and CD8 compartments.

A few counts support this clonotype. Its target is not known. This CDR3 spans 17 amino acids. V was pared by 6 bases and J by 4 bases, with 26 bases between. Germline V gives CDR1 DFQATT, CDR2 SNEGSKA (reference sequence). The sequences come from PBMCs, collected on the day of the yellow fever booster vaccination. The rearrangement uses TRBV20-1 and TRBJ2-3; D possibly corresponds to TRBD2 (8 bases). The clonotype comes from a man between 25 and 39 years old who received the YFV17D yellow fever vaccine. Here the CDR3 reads CSATTGVGGRNPDTQYF. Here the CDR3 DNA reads TGCAGTGCGACCACAGGGGTCGGCGGGAGGAATCCAGATACGCAGTATTTT.